A selection of T cell receptor beta chains follows, all from one sample in a study of blood T cell repertoires in COVID-19. TCRdb's table, derived via immunoSEQ multiplex PCR, lists solely in-frame clones and lacks some. The data show roughly 40,000 clones, 75% to 90% seen once. The sample taken for sequencing was peripheral blood. The receptors were gathered from a man aged 25 to 40 with active or convalescent COVID-19. Each CDR3 is given with its conserved first and last residue. The D gene is left open where the match is weak. Only part of the rows carry a size: once, few, many, or a class if the clone is expanded.

J gene | D gene | V gene | clone size | CDR3 protein | CDR3 DNA
TRBJ2-5 | TRBD1 | TRBV7-8 | . | CASSTRQGRETQYF | TGTGCCAGCAGCACCCGACAGGGGCGGGAGACCCAGTACTTC
TRBJ1-6 | . | TRBV19 | . | CASSIRRGDNSPLHF | TGTGCCAGTAGTATTCGTCGGGGTGATAATTCACCCCTCCACTTT
TRBJ2-3 | . | TRBV19 | . | CASSSGTINTDTQYF | TGTGCCAGTAGTAGCGGGACCATTAACACAGATACGCAGTATTTT
TRBJ1-2 | TRBD1 | TRBV7-6 | . | CASSPSRDRFFYGYTF | TGTGCCAGCAGCCCCTCCCGGGACAGATTCTTCTATGGCTACACCTTC
TRBJ2-1 | . | TRBV11-3 | . | CASSLTNEQFF | TGTGCCAGCAGCCTAACCAATGAGCAGTTCTTC
TRBJ1-6 | . | TRBV18 | . | CASSPETANSPLHF | TGTGCCAGCTCACCAGAGACAGCTAATTCACCCCTCCACTTT
TRBJ1-6 | . | TRBV11-2 | . | CASSPSGTYNSPLHF | TGTGCCAGCAGCCCCTCCGGGACATATAATTCACCCCTCCACTTT
TRBJ2-2 | . | TRBV19 | . | CASSRVAVPGGELFF | TGTGCCAGTAGTCGGGTGGCAGTCCCCGGCGGGGAGCTGTTTTTT
TRBJ2-1 | . | TRBV5-1 | . | CASSLATGDYDEQFF | TGCGCCAGCAGCTTGGCGACAGGCGACTACGATGAGCAGTTCTTC
TRBJ2-5 | TRBD1 | TRBV5-4 | . | CASSRDRGETQYF | TGTGCCAGCAGCCGCGACAGGGGAGAGACCCAGTACTTC
TRBJ2-2 | . | TRBV10-2 | . | CASSERKRANTGELFF | TGCGCCAGCAGTGAGCGCAAGCGGGCGAACACCGGGGAGCTGTTTTTT
TRBJ2-3 | . | TRBV19 | . | CASSIRARATDTQYF | TGTGCCAGTAGTATTAGGGCGCGGGCAACAGATACGCAGTATTTT
TRBJ1-5 | TRBD1 | TRBV15 | once | CATSRESNTGVSNQPQHF | TGTGCCACCAGCAGAGAATCGAATACAGGGGTTAGCAATCAGCCCCAGCATTTT
TRBJ2-1 | TRBD2 | TRBV4-2 | . | CASSQVSPSSGNEQFF | TGTGCCAGCAGCCAAGTCAGCCCCTCTAGCGGCAATGAGCAGTTCTTC
TRBJ1-1 | TRBD1 | TRBV5-1 | . | CASSRGTGITEAFF | TGCGCCAGCAGCCGCGGGACAGGGATCACTGAAGCTTTCTTT
TRBJ1-1 | . | TRBV12-3/TRBV12-4 | . | CASSSRDTSRAFF | TGTGCCAGCAGTAGCCGGGACACTTCGCGAGCTTTCTTT
TRBJ2-5 | . | TRBV28 | . | CASSAQDARETQYF | TGTGCCAGCAGTGCACAGGACGCCCGAGAGACCCAGTACTTC
TRBJ2-7 | TRBD1 | TRBV18 | . | CASSPRQGHSYEQYF | TGTGCCAGCTCACCAAGACAGGGGCACTCCTACGAGCAGTACTTC
TRBJ1-2 | TRBD1 | TRBV11-1 | . | CASSWARTGGGYTF | TGTGCCAGCAGCTGGGCTCGGACAGGCGGTGGCTACACCTTC
TRBJ1-2 | . | TRBV18 | . | CASSPSGQFNYGYTF | TGTGCCAGCTCACCATCTGGACAATTTAACTATGGCTACACCTTC
TRBJ2-1 | TRBD2 | TRBV6-6 | . | CASKGGSGNEQFF | TGTGCCAGCAAGGGCGGGAGCGGCAATGAGCAGTTCTTC
TRBJ1-1 | TRBD1 | TRBV28 | . | CASKGADLMGEAFF | TGTGCCAGCAAGGGGGCCGACTTAATGGGTGAAGCTTTCTTT
TRBJ2-5 | TRBD2 | TRBV20-1 | . | CSASRGGGQETQYF | TGCAGTGCTAGTAGGGGCGGGGGCCAAGAGACCCAGTACTTC
TRBJ1-4 | . | TRBV27 | . | CASSPTRRQGLSNEKLFF | TGTGCCAGCAGTCCTACCCGGCGTCAGGGTCTCTCTAATGAAAAACTGTTTTTT
TRBJ2-5 | TRBD2 | TRBV5-1 | few | CASSKGLAEETQYF | TGCGCCAGCAGCAAGGGACTAGCTGAAGAGACCCAGTACTTC
TRBJ2-4 | TRBD1 | TRBV14 | . | CASSQDLGRSGGEAKNIQYF | TGTGCCAGCAGCCAAGATCTCGGGAGATCAGGGGGCGAAGCCAAAAACATTCAGTACTTC
TRBJ2-5 | TRBD1 | TRBV7-3 | . | CASSHRGRETQYF | TGTGCCAGCAGCCACAGGGGACGGGAGACCCAGTACTTC
TRBJ1-5 | TRBD1 | TRBV5-1 | . | CASSLNRGMDQPQHF | TGCGCCAGCAGCTTGAACAGGGGGATGGATCAGCCCCAGCATTTT
TRBJ1-3 | . | TRBV5-1 | . | CASSAFVPGADSGNTIYF | TGCGCCAGCAGCGCCTTTGTCCCAGGGGCCGACTCTGGAAACACCATATATTTT
TRBJ1-1 | TRBD1 | TRBV7-2 | . | CASSPRSGQGVKAFF | TGTGCCAGCAGCCCACGGTCGGGACAGGGAGTTAAGGCTTTCTTT
TRBJ2-5 | TRBD2 | TRBV7-9 | . | CASSLVAGLAAQYF | TGTGCCAGCAGCTTAGTGGCGGGACTAGCGGCCCAGTACTTC
TRBJ1-2 | TRBD1 | TRBV19 | . | CASKQGSRDYGYTF | TGTGCCAGCAAACAGGGGTCGAGGGACTATGGCTACACCTTC
TRBJ2-1 | TRBD2 | TRBV7-3 | . | CASSLSGGTYNEQFF | TGTGCCAGCAGCCTCAGCGGGGGGACCTACAATGAGCAGTTCTTC
TRBJ2-5 | . | TRBV28 | . | CASSSLRVTLLKTQYF | TGTGCCAGCAGTTCCCTAAGAGTCACCTTGCTTAAGACCCAGTACTTC
TRBJ1-1 | . | TRBV29-1 | . | CSGARGAANTEAFF | TGCAGCGGGGCGCGTGGGGCAGCGAACACTGAAGCTTTCTTT
TRBJ2-7 | TRBD1 | TRBV4-2 | . | CASSQPGQGPEQYF | TGTGCCAGCAGCCAACCGGGACAGGGACCCGAGCAGTACTTC
TRBJ2-3 | . | TRBV3-1/TRBV3-2 | . | CASSHLRTDTQYF | TGTGCCAGCAGCCACCTCAGGACAGATACGCAGTATTTT
TRBJ1-5 | . | TRBV7-8 | few | CASSGYRDAGPQHF | TGTGCCAGCAGCGGATACAGGGATGCCGGGCCCCAGCATTTT
TRBJ1-1 | . | TRBV27 | . | CASSRGQLAFF | TGTGCCAGTTCTCGAGGACAGCTGGCTTTCTTT
TRBJ2-3 | . | TRBV19 | . | CASSLSGIATDTQYF | TGTGCCAGTAGTTTGAGCGGAATCGCCACAGATACGCAGTATTTT
TRBJ2-3 | TRBD2 | TRBV19 | . | CASSSGSSGRASTDTQYF | TGTGCCAGTAGCTCAGGATCTAGCGGGAGGGCTAGCACAGATACGCAGTATTTT
TRBJ1-1 | TRBD1 | TRBV19 | once | CASSPRQGGNTEAFF | TGTGCCAGTAGTCCAAGACAGGGTGGAAACACTGAAGCTTTCTTT
TRBJ2-2 | . | TRBV7-2 | . | CASSLQGPQVTGELFF | TGTGCCAGCAGCTTACAGGGCCCTCAAGTCACCGGGGAGCTGTTTTTT
TRBJ2-1 | TRBD1 | TRBV7-3 | . | CASSSKDRGLYNEQFF | TGTGCCAGCAGCTCCAAGGACAGGGGGCTCTACAATGAGCAGTTCTTC
TRBJ1-5 | . | TRBV12-5 | few | CASGSGEWSNQPQHF | TGTGCTAGTGGTTCGGGGGAGTGGAGCAATCAGCCCCAGCATTTT
TRBJ1-2 | . | TRBV25-1 | . | CASSLLSTTSGYTF | TGTGCCAGCAGCTTACTCTCGACAACGAGTGGCTACACCTTC
TRBJ1-2 | TRBD1 | TRBV19 | . | CASSMGQGLGNYGYTF | TGTGCCAGTAGTATGGGACAGGGCCTGGGGAACTATGGCTACACCTTC
TRBJ1-2 | . | TRBV30 | . | CAWNRGRANYGYTF | TGTGCCTGGAATCGGGGAAGAGCTAACTATGGCTACACCTTC
TRBJ1-1 | . | TRBV19 | . | CASTGTRKAFF | TGTGCCAGTACCGGGACAAGAAAAGCTTTCTTT
TRBJ1-1 | . | TRBV18 | once | CASSPPMRGTEAFF | TGTGCCAGCTCACCACCGATGCGGGGAACTGAAGCTTTCTTT
TRBJ2-2 | . | TRBV29-1 | once | CSVLAGDVNTGELFF | TGCAGCGTTCTAGCAGGGGATGTCAACACCGGGGAGCTGTTTTTT
TRBJ2-2 | . | TRBV7-3 | . | CASSLTTDYTGELFF | TGTGCCAGCAGCTTAACGACAGACTACACCGGGGAGCTGTTTTTT
TRBJ2-3 | TRBD2 | TRBV7-2 | . | CASSPTRGTRTSGVNTQYF | TGTGCCAGCAGCCCCACCCGGGGGACTCGGACTAGCGGGGTGAATACGCAGTATTTT
TRBJ1-2 | TRBD1 | TRBV9 | . | CASSVETQARGYGYTF | TGTGCCAGCAGCGTAGAAACCCAAGCCAGGGGGTACGGCTACACCTTC
TRBJ1-3 | TRBD1 | TRBV7-8 | . | CASSRTGTEHTIYF | TGTGCCAGCAGCCGGACAGGGACAGAACACACCATATATTTT
TRBJ1-1 | . | TRBV19 | . | CASRSGNTEAFF | TGTGCCAGTAGGTCAGGGAACACTGAAGCTTTCTTT
TRBJ1-1 | TRBD1 | TRBV10-3 | . | CASGEWTGSTEAFF | TGTGCCAGCGGAGAATGGACAGGGTCGACTGAAGCTTTCTTT
TRBJ2-5 | TRBD1 | TRBV9 | . | CASSAGQGQETQYF | TGTGCCAGCAGCGCCGGACAGGGCCAAGAGACCCAGTACTTC
TRBJ2-4 | TRBD1 | TRBV13 | . | CASSRQGIAKNIQYF | TGTGCCAGCAGCCGACAGGGGATAGCCAAAAACATTCAGTACTTC
TRBJ1-3 | . | TRBV28 | . | CASSSVLVAGNTIYF | TGTGCCAGCAGTTCAGTCTTGGTGGCTGGAAACACCATATATTTT